This T cell receptor (beta chain) is from a study of blood T cell repertoires in COVID-19. Across the whole study: From the United States, Italy and Spain came samples of acute and convalescent COVID-19. Sample material is recorded as cDNA or gDNA derived from T cells, B-cell-depleted T cells, or PBMCs.

In the authors' workflow: Scientists estimated how many nucleated cells there were by amplifying reference gene primers. Assay: immunoSEQ multiplex PCR; the TCRdb copy retains only in-frame clones and omits some. V and J calls and clone size come straight from that table; D and trimming were deduced from the DNA. The sample consists of 120,000 or so clones, about 83% of them appearing once. Specimen: peripheral blood. The clonotype originates from an elderly man with active or convalescent COVID-19.

In nucleotides, the CDR3 is TGCGCCAGCAGCGGACAGGCCGCCTACGAGCAGTACTTC. It yields the protein CASSGQAAYEQYF. The chain recombines TRBV10-2 with TRBJ2-7; TRBD1 matches 7 bases. Germline V gives CDR1 WSHSY, CDR2 SAAADI. V trimming: 6 bases; J trimming: 2 bases; junction bases outside the gene matches: 4. CDR3 size: 13 residues.